This TCR beta chain was captured by sequencing in a study of T cell changes during pregnancy in multiple sclerosis. Some clones are missing from TCRdb's copy, which holds only in-frame ones; the method was immunoSEQ multiplex PCR. This table holds 35,000 to 50,000 clones, approximately 90% found once. This CDR3 is 17 amino acids long. Sequencing was performed on PBMCs (not recorded whether the cells were cultured). The clonotype comes from a female donor with multiple sclerosis, enrolled in a pregnancy study. The chain has TRBV21-1 and TRBJ1-4; the tabulated D call, TRBD1, remains unverified against the DNA. TRBV21-1 corresponds to a pseudogene. This CDR3 reads CASSKSGGLTTNEKLFF. CDR3 DNA sequence: TGTGCCAGCAGCAAATCTGGGGGCTTGACAACTAATGAAAAACTGTTTTTT.